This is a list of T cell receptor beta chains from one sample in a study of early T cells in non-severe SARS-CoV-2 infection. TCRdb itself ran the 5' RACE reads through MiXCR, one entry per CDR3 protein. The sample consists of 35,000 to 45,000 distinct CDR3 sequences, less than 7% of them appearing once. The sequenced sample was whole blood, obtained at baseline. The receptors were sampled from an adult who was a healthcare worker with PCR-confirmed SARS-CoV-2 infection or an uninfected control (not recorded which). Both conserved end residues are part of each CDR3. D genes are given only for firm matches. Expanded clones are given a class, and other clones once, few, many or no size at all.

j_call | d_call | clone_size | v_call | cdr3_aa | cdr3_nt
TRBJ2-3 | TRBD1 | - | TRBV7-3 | CASSAQGNTDTQYF | TGTGCCAGCAGCGCACAGGGGAACACAGATACGCAGTATTTT
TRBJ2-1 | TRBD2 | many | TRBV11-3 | CASSSRSGIRGEQFF | TGTGCCAGCAGCTCCCGTAGCGGGATACGTGGGGAGCAGTTCTTC
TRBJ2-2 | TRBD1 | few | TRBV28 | CASQAGTGGIGELFF | TGTGCCAGCCAAGCGGGGACAGGGGGCATCGGGGAGCTGTTTTTT
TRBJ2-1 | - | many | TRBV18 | CASSPGAAGNNEQFF | TGTGCCAGCTCACCAGGTGCGGCAGGGAACAATGAGCAGTTCTTC
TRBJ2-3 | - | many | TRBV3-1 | CASSQDVGGPLRTQYF | TGTGCCAGCAGCCAAGATGTCGGCGGCCCGCTGCGTACGCAGTATTTT
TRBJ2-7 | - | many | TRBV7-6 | CASSLRSLGGLSDEQYF | TGTGCCAGCAGCTTACGGAGTTTAGGGGGGCTATCAGACGAGCAGTACTTC
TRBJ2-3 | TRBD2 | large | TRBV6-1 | CASSERETDTQYF | TGTGCCAGCAGTGAGCGGGAGACAGATACGCAGTATTTT
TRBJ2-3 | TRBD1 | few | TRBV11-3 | CASSSQGEVDTQYF | TGTGCCAGCAGCTCACAGGGGGAGGTGGATACGCAGTATTTT
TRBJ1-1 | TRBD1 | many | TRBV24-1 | CATSETGGTEAFF | TGTGCCACCAGTGAAACAGGGGGGACTGAAGCTTTCTTT
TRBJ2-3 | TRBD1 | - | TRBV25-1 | CATLGQPHSTQYF | TGTGCCACCCTGGGACAGCCACATAGTACGCAGTATTTT
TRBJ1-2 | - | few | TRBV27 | CASSFSGTSIGYTF | TGTGCCAGCAGTTTCTCCGGGACATCTATTGGCTACACCTTC
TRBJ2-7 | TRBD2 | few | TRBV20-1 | CSARQTSGSYEQYF | TGCAGTGCTCGACAAACTAGCGGCTCCTACGAGCAGTACTTC
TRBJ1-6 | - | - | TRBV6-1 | CASKTGDHSPLHF | TGTGCCAGCAAGACAGGAGACCATTCACCCCTCCACTTT
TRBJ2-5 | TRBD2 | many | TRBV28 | CASSPRGSGSTETQYF | TGTGCCAGCAGTCCCCGTGGTAGCGGGAGTACAGAGACCCAGTACTTC
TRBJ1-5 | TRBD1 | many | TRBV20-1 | CSARSPTGGRVLQPQHF | TGCAGTGCTAGATCCCCGACAGGGGGCAGAGTGCTTCAGCCCCAGCATTTT
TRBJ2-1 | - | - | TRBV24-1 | CATSDFLRDGNNEQFF | TGTGCCACCAGTGATTTCCTCCGGGACGGAAACAATGAGCAGTTCTTC
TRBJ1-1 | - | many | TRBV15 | CATSRPLGGTGQTEAFF | TGTGCCACCAGCAGACCCCTAGGGGGAACAGGGCAAACTGAAGCTTTCTTT
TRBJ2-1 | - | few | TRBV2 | CASSEGGGSYNEQFF | TGTGCCAGCAGTGAAGGAGGGGGTTCCTACAATGAGCAGTTCTTC
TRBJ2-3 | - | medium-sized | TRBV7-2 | CASSIIHADNTQYF | TGTGCCAGCAGCATTATCCACGCTGATAATACGCAGTATTTT
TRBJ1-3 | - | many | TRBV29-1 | CSVGFSSGNTIYF | TGCAGCGTGGGATTTTCCTCTGGAAACACCATATATTTT
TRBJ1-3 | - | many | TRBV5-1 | CASSLGSSGNTIYF | TGCGCCAGCAGCTTGGGCAGCTCTGGAAACACCATATATTTT
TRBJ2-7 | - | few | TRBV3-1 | CASSQEWGEQYF | TGTGCCAGCAGCCAAGAATGGGGCGAGCAGTACTTC
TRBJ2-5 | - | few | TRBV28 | CASSSLTLGEETQYF | TGTGCCAGCAGTTCCCTGACTCTCGGGGAGGAGACCCAGTACTTC
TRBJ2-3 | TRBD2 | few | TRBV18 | CASSPVAGVGDTQYF | TGTGCCAGTTCTCCGGTAGCGGGAGTCGGCGATACGCAGTATTTT
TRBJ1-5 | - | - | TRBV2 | CASEIGSNQPQHF | TGTGCCAGCGAGATCGGGAGCAATCAGCCCCAGCATTTT